The clone carrying this T cell receptor (beta chain) was seen many times. Its antigen is undetermined. This specimen belongs to a study of beta chain features in type 1 diabetes. Study observations and caveats: Still unanswered here is whether HLA type influences TCRB rearrangement. Among patients with Type 1 diabetes, TCRB CDR3s were moderately but significantly shorter in every one of the four CD4+ subsets.

The entirety of the isolated RNA underwent reverse transcription, so expressed TCRB transcripts were sequenced. The table came from immunoSEQ multiplex PCR; TCRdb's copy has only in-frame clones and leaves some out. This table has some 410,000 clones, more than 11% appearing once. This CDR3 has 14 residues. The specimen was naive CD4+ T cells from blood. The origin of this receptor is a man aged 25-45 years in good health. J is TRBJ2-1 and V is TRBV21-1; the tabulated D call, TRBD1, remains unverified against the DNA. TRBV21-1 corresponds to a pseudogene. This CDR3 reads CASSKAGQGDEQFF. CDR3 bases: TGTGCCAGCAGCAAAGCTGGACAGGGCGATGAGCAGTTCTTC.